This TCR beta chain stems from a study of T cells in Graves' hyperthyroidism and ophthalmopathy. About this clonotype: Its antigen is undetermined.

Trimming took off 4 bases at V and 0 bases at J, with 12 bases between the two ends. From germline, CDR1 is DFQATT and CDR2 SNEGSKA (reference sequence). This CDR3 region has 14 residues. Authors of the study amplified TCR beta CDR3 regions from RNA transcripts. When the TCR CDR3 underwent first-round RT-PCR, the HTBI primer set was used. MiXCR, run by TCRdb on the multiplex PCR reads, gives a single entry per CDR3 protein. The table lists around 340,000 distinct CDR3 sequences, 15% to 20% of them singletons, with around 47% in the top ten. The study defined stable Graves' hyperthyroidism as no ophthalmopathy progression within 18 months. Patients aged 18 to 65 had newly diagnosed hyperthyroidism lasting under 2 months. Notes on the study in general: Most clonotypes expanded in thyroid above 0.001 were likewise present in blood. Patients with ophthalmopathy were separated from those with stable hyperthyroidism by a 13 V-J model.

The sequence was collected from a woman aged 50 to 60 with Graves' hyperthyroidism. V usage is TRBV20-1 and J usage is TRBJ1-2; D unresolved. Specimen: blood. CDR3 nucleotide sequence: TGCAGTGCTATTCCCGACGGGGCTAACTATGGCTACACCTTC. Protein product: CSAIPDGANYGYTF.